Shown below are 9 T cell receptor beta chains from a single sample sequenced in a study of T cells in localized non-small cell lung cancer. Libraries were prepared by immunoSEQ multiplex PCR; TCRdb keeps only in-frame clonotypes and omits some of them. The table lists roughly 7,000 clones, about half of them singletons. The specimen comprised lymph node tissue, sampled before any cancer treatment. The receptors derive from a man aged 40 to 75 with stage I lung adenocarcinoma.

By sample share, this clone is large. The chain is built from TRBV6-8 and TRBJ2-3, with a tentative D call TRBD2 (6 bases). The CDR3 runs to 14 residues. The germline gives CDR1 MNHGY, CDR2 SAAAGT. Trimming shortened V by 5 bases and J by 1 base, and 10 bases separated the two germline ends. The CDR3 sequence is CASSAGGGTDTQYF. DNA for the CDR3: TGTGCCAGCAGTGCCGGAGGGGGCACAGATACGCAGTATTTT.

CDR3: CASSQDVEGPEAFF. The DNA for the CDR3 is TGTGCCAGCAGCCAAGATGTAGAGGGCCCTGAAGCTTTCTTT. J is TRBJ1-1 and V is TRBV14; the D is unclear. From germline, CDR1 is SGHDN and CDR2 FVKESK. V was pared by 0 bases and J by 6 bases, with 11 bases between. This CDR3 spans 14 amino acids.

This rearrangement joins TRBV28 to TRBJ2-1; TRBD2 matches 9 bases. Germline CDR1 is MDHEN and CDR2 is SYDVKM. The CDR3 covers 14 residues. The V segment lost 8 bases and the J segment 3 bases; nucleotides outside the gene matches: 5. The CDR3 DNA sequence: TGTGCCAGCCGGGCTAGCGGGAACTACAATGAGCAGTTCTTC. It specifies CASRASGNYNEQFF.

This clone was recorded a few times. At one boundary the junction diverges from the germline segment, which might be a read error. The V and J genes are TRBV6-4 and TRBJ2-7; unclear D gene. There are 11 residues in the CDR3. Germline CDR1 is MRHNA and CDR2 is SNTAGT. The CDR3: CAISEAYEQYF. The CDR3 DNA is TGTGCCATCAGTGAGGCCTACGAGCAGTACTTC.

This clone was seen only a few times. The chain recombines TRBV6-8 with TRBJ2-7; the D gene could be TRBD1 or TRBD2 (5 bases each). Trimming shortened V by 5 bases and J by 1 base, and 9 bases separated the two germline ends. The germline gives CDR1 MNHGY, CDR2 SAAAGT. The CDR3 loop spans 13 amino acids. The CDR3 loop reads CASSTGASYEQYF. The CDR3 DNA sequence: TGTGCCAGCAGTACCGGGGCGTCCTACGAGCAGTACTTC.

This clone was picked up a small number of times. V and J are TRBV6-8 and TRBJ1-1; 9 bases align to TRBD1. In germline, CDR1 is MNHGY, CDR2 SAAAGT. The V and J ends lost 5 bases and 4 bases, in that order; junction bases with no gene match: 5. This CDR3 is 14 amino acids long. The CDR3 bases are TGTGCCAGCAGTGCAGAGGACAGGGGCACTGAAGCTTTCTTT. Residues: CASSAEDRGTEAFF.

V and J are TRBV19 and TRBJ1-1, with D unclear. This CDR3 has 14 amino acids. Germline CDR1 LNHDA, CDR2 SQIVND (reference sequence). V gave up 7 bases and J gave up 0 bases, with 12 bases separating them. The CDR3 reads CASTRTGVNTEAFF. The CDR3 DNA follows: TGTGCCAGTACCCGGACCGGGGTGAACACTGAAGCTTTCTTT.

This chain links TRBV7-1 with TRBJ2-3; TRBD2 matches at 9 bases. TRBV7-1 is flagged as an ORF with uncertain function. The CDR3 spans 16 residues. The junction had 14 bases not matched to a gene; V was cut back by 7 bases and J by 6 bases. The CDR3 DNA reads TGTGCCAGCACCCAGGGGAGCCTAGCGGGGAGGGATACGCAGTATTTT. Encoded protein: CASTQGSLAGRDTQYF.

V gene TRBV30 combines with J gene TRBJ1-2; D call uncertain. The CDR3 extends over 13 amino acids. V was clipped by 5 bases and J by 8 bases, with 18 bases between them. CDR1 GTSNPN and CDR2 SVGIG come from the germline V gene (reference sequence). In nucleotides, the CDR3 is TGTGCCTGGCAGGTAGGGCAGTTTGGCGGCTACACCTTC. Translation gives CAWQVGQFGGYTF.